These 29 T cell receptor beta chains were sequenced from one sample in a study of cytomegalovirus exposure and HLA in healthy donors (dated by TCRdb to 2016 to 2017). The library relied on the immunoSEQ multiplex PCR assay. For the multiplex PCR, a mixture combining 60 forward primers for TCR Vbeta segments and 13 reverse primers for TCR Jbeta segments was used. What TCRdb holds here is the immuneACCESS table cut down to in-frame rearrangements. Part of the clones is not present; checked against another copy, under half of the missing clones reflect an unresolved V gene, and the others are unexplained. The sample includes over 150,000 clones, with 75% to 85% observed a single time. Over 8.5% of the sample rests with the top ten. Sequencing used PBMCs. The origin of the receptors is a man aged 45-65 years in good health and CMV-seropositive.

This clone was detected only once. The V call is TRBV5-1, the J call TRBJ2-7, with TRBD2 identical over 10 bases. With 9 bases clipped from V and 5 bases from J, the junction kept 11 bases outside the gene matches. The germline V gene encodes CDR1 SGHRS and CDR2 YFSETQ. The CDR3 covers 14 residues. The CDR3 DNA sequence: TGCGCCACCTCAGCGGGAGGGCCTGTCAACGAGCAGTACTTC. This sequence encodes CATSAGGPVNEQYF.

The chain is built from TRBV30 and TRBJ2-7, with D perhaps TRBD1 (6 bases). The CDR3 covers 11 residues. The V and J ends lost 6 bases and 6 bases respectively, with 12 bases between them. Looked up from germline, CDR1 is GTSNPN and CDR2 is SVGIG (reference sequence). The CDR3 protein is CACAQGFEQYF. CDR3 DNA: TGTGCCTGTGCTCAGGGGTTCGAGCAGTACTTC. Full variable domain (outside the CDR3, taken from reference TRBV30 and TRBJ2-7): SQTIHQWPATLVQPVGSPLSLECTVEGTSNPNLYWYRQAAGRGLQLLFYSVGIGQISSEVPQNLSASRPQDRQFILSSKKLLLSDSGFYLCACAQGFEQYFGPGTRLTVT.

This chain uses TRBV28 with TRBJ1-6; 8 bases match TRBD1. This CDR3 has 15 amino acids. CDR1 and CDR2 (germline): MDHEN, SYDVKM. Trimming took 6 bases from V and 6 from J; bases not matched to a gene: 7. The CDR3 DNA reads as TGTGCCAGCAGAAATCAGGGGGCGGGTAATTCACCCCTCCACTTT. Residues: CASRNQGAGNSPLHF. Full variable domain (outside the CDR3, taken from reference TRBV28 and TRBJ1-6): DVKVTQSSRYLVKRTGEKVFLECVQDMDHENMFWYRQDPGLGLRLIYFSYDVKMKEKGDIPEGYSVSREKKERFSLILESASTNQTSMYLCASRNQGAGNSPLHFGNGTRLTVT.

The chain is built from TRBV19 and TRBJ1-1; TRBD1 might be the D (5 bases). Germline CDR1 and CDR2: LNHDA and SQIVND (reference sequence). V lost 3 bases and J 0 bases, leaving 8 bases between the germline ends. This CDR3 comprises 14 residues. The CDR3 bases are TGTGCCAGTAGTATGGGGCAGCTGAACACTGAAGCTTTCTTT. Its translation is CASSMGQLNTEAFF.

V gene TRBV9 combines with J gene TRBJ2-5; D perhaps matches TRBD1 (6 bases). Germline V gene data show CDR1 as SGDLS and CDR2 as YYNGEE. The CDR3 totals 13 residues. V was cut by 3 bases and J by 5 bases, with 11 bases left in between. CDR3 DNA sequence: TGTGCCAGCAGCGATGGGGGCCCGGAGACCCAGTACTTC. Protein product: CASSDGGPETQYF.

The rearrangement links TRBV30 to TRBJ2-5; D possibly corresponds to TRBD2 (6 bases). The CDR3 totals 16 residues. CDR1 and CDR2 from the germline V gene are GTSNPN and SVGIG (reference sequence). V was trimmed by 2 bases and J by 5 bases, leaving 21 bases between them. The CDR3 spells CAWSSLGGTFSETQYF. CDR3 DNA: TGTGCCTGGAGTTCACTCGGCGGGACGTTTTCGGAGACCCAGTACTTC.

J is TRBJ1-3 and V is TRBV5-1, with TRBD1 as a possible D gene (6 bases). Germline V lookup: CDR1 SGHRS, CDR2 YFSETQ. The CDR3 is made up of 18 amino acids. Trimming left V 2 bases short and J 0 bases short, with 18 bases between. CDR3 nucleotides: TGCGCCAGCAGCTTAGGTAGCGCAGGGGCGTTCTCTGGAAACACCATATATTTT. Amino acid sequence: CASSLGSAGAFSGNTIYF. The full variable domain, in which reference TRBV5-1 and TRBJ1-3 provide the parts outside the CDR3, is KAGVTQTPRYLIKTRGQQVTLSCSPISGHRSVSWYQQTPGQGLQFLFEYFSETQRNKGNFPGRFSGRQFSNSRSEMNVSTLELGDSALYLCASSLGSAGAFSGNTIYFGEGSWLTVV.

The chain joins TRBV2 to TRBJ2-7; no clear D gene. The CDR3 consists of 16 residues. From germline, CDR1 is SNHLY and CDR2 FYNNEI. Trimming took 3 bases from V and 1 from J, leaving 16 bases between them. The CDR3 sequence is CASSERTGAYSYEQYF. CDR3 nucleotide sequence: TGTGCCAGCAGTGAGCGTACCGGTGCCTATTCCTACGAGCAGTACTTC.

Comments on this clone: The same CDR3 arises from other DNA sequences in this sample as well. The chain couples TRBV7-9 to TRBJ2-7; D is undetermined. Trimming pared 5 bases from V and 4 bases from J, leaving 6 bases between. From germline, CDR1 is SEHNR and CDR2 FQNEAQ (reference sequence). The CDR3 has 11 amino acids. CDR3 sequence: CASSPSYEQYF. The CDR3 coding sequence is TGTGCCAGCAGCCCCTCTTACGAGCAGTACTTC.

In its sample, this clone was seen once. The chain links TRBV5-5 to TRBJ1-2; TRBD1 might be the D (6 bases). The CDR3 loop spans 16 amino acids. Trimming removed 0 bases at V and 6 bases at J, with 18 bases between. Per the germline V gene, CDR1 is SGHKS and CDR2 is YYEKEE (reference sequence). The CDR3 here is CASSLVLRGLRNGYTF. The CDR3 bases are TGTGCCAGCAGCTTGGTATTGCGGGGGCTTCGGAATGGCTACACCTTC.

The chain has TRBV7-2 and TRBJ2-7; D remains unclear. CDR1 and CDR2 from the germline V gene are SGHTA and FQGNSA. V was shortened by 1 base and J by 4 bases, with 14 bases between the two germline ends. The CDR3 has 15 residues. The CDR3 region is CASSLDSPRRYEQYF. CDR3 DNA: TGTGCCAGCAGCTTAGACAGCCCGAGAAGATACGAGCAGTACTTC. Together with reference TRBV7-2 and TRBJ2-7, the CDR3 gives the full variable domain: GAGVSQSPSNKVTEKGKDVELRCDPISGHTALYWYRQSLGQGLEFLIYFQGNSAPDKSGLPSDRFSAERTGGSVSTLTIQRTQQEDSAVYLCASSLDSPRRYEQYFGPGTRLTVT.

The gene calls are TRBV28 and TRBJ1-1, with TRBD1 as a possible D gene (5 bases). The CDR3 length is 12 residues. CDR1 is MDHEN, CDR2 SYDVKM, per germline. The germline V and J ends were trimmed by 5 bases and 8 bases, with 12 bases remaining between them. For the CDR3, the DNA is TGTGCCAGCAGTGCAACACGGACAGAAGCTTTCTTT. It codes for CASSATRTEAFF.

This clone was found a few times. The gene calls are TRBV6-4 and TRBJ2-7; 7 nucleotides match TRBD1. Germline assignment: CDR1 MRHNA and CDR2 SNTAGT. This CDR3 is built from 12 residues. V lost 6 bases to trimming and J lost 5 bases; unmatched junction nucleotides: 4. DNA of the CDR3: TGTGCCAGCAGAAGACAGGGCGACGAGCAGTACTTC. Its protein product is CASRRQGDEQYF.

The V gene is TRBV19, the J gene TRBJ2-1; 8 nucleotides line up with TRBD1. The CDR3 has 14 amino acids. Trimming took 5 bases from V and 6 from J; bases not matched to a gene: 6. Germline lookup yields CDR1 LNHDA and CDR2 SQIVND (reference sequence). This CDR3 reads CASSLGTGSNEQFF. CDR3 bases: TGTGCCAGTAGTCTAGGGACAGGCAGCAATGAGCAGTTCTTC. Using reference TRBV19 and TRBJ2-1 for the parts outside the CDR3, the full variable domain is DGGITQSPKYLFRKEGQNVTLSCEQNLNHDAMYWYRQDPGQGLRLIYYSQIVNDFQKGDIAEGYSVSREKKESFPLTVTSAQKNPTAFYLCASSLGTGSNEQFFGPGTRLTVL.

The V and J genes are TRBV30 and TRBJ1-3; TRBD1 is a possible D gene (6 bases). Trimming took off 3 bases at V and 3 bases at J, with 12 bases between the two ends. Germline V lookup: CDR1 GTSNPN, CDR2 SVGIG (reference sequence). This CDR3 is 14 amino acids long. The DNA for the CDR3 is TGTGCCTGGAGAAAACAGGGATATGGAAACACCATATATTTT. This encodes CAWRKQGYGNTIYF.

This clone was detected a few times. This chain connects TRBV27 to TRBJ2-3; 9 positions agree with TRBD1. Germline lookup yields CDR1 MNHEY and CDR2 SMNVEV (reference sequence). V shed 3 bases and J 4 bases; nucleotides not matched to a gene: 5. The CDR3 has 15 amino acids. CDR3 DNA: TGTGCCAGCAGTTTTGGGACAGGGAGCGCAGATACGCAGTATTTT. As protein: CASSFGTGSADTQYF.

V usage is TRBV19 and J usage is TRBJ1-5; 10 positions match TRBD1. V dropped 3 bases and J dropped 6; count of bases not matched to a gene: 5. Germline V CDR1 and CDR2: LNHDA, SQIVND (reference sequence). The CDR3 runs 15 residues. The CDR3 reads CASSMRDRGLQPQHF. In DNA, the CDR3 is TGTGCCAGTAGTATGCGAGACAGGGGGCTTCAGCCCCAGCATTTT.

The CDR3 here is CASSPGQLSGANVLTF. CDR3 DNA sequence: TGTGCCAGCAGCCCGGGACAACTCTCTGGGGCCAACGTCCTGACTTTC. The chain links TRBV2 to TRBJ2-6, with D maybe TRBD1 (6 bases). Trimming pared 6 bases from V and 0 bases from J, leaving 12 bases between. CDR1 SNHLY and CDR2 FYNNEI come from the germline V gene. The CDR3 totals 16 residues.

This chain uses TRBV2 with TRBJ2-7; 9 positions match TRBD2. Germline trimming cut 7 bases from V and 6 bases from J; bases unmatched to any gene: 10. The length of the CDR3 is 14 residues. Germline lookup yields CDR1 SNHLY and CDR2 FYNNEI. The CDR3 protein is CASIFQRGVGEQYF. CDR3 bases: TGTGCCAGCATCTTCCAGCGGGGGGTCGGCGAGCAGTACTTC.

This clone appeared a few times. The chain combines TRBV30 with TRBJ1-5, with 10 nucleotides matching TRBD1. Germline CDR1 and CDR2: GTSNPN and SVGIG (reference sequence). Unmatched junction bases numbered 7, after V lost 3 bases and J lost 11 bases. The CDR3 is made up of 13 amino acids. The DNA for the CDR3 is TGTGCCTGGAGAGGGACAGGGGATTCGGCCCAGCATTTT. This sequence encodes CAWRGTGDSAQHF.

This clone was detected once. V and J are TRBV4-3 and TRBJ1-2, with 9 bases fitting TRBD1. Per the germline V gene, CDR1 is LGHNA and CDR2 is YSLEER. Trimming took 1 base from V and 2 from J; bases not matched to a gene: 5. This CDR3 comprises 16 residues. CDR3 amino acids: CASSQADRGYNYGYTF. CDR3 DNA sequence: TGCGCCAGCAGCCAAGCGGACAGGGGTTACAACTATGGCTACACCTTC.

This clone was recorded a few times. The rearrangement joins TRBV30 to TRBJ2-2, with TRBD2 as a possible D gene (7 bases). The V end was cut by 0 bases, the J end by 6 bases, with 14 bases between. CDR1 is GTSNPN and CDR2 is SVGIG in the germline V gene (reference sequence). This CDR3 is 15 amino acids long. The CDR3, as DNA: TGTGCCTGGAGTGTACATGGGGGGGCGGCCGGGGAGCTGTTTTTT. Its protein product is CAWSVHGGAAGELFF.

This clone was seen a single time. The chain recombines TRBV7-8 with TRBJ2-1, with TRBD1 identical over 9 bases. CDR3 size: 14 residues. Trimming at V came to 7 bases and at J to 3 bases, leaving 4 bases not matched to a gene. From germline, CDR1 is SGHVS and CDR2 FQNEAQ. CDR3 nucleotides: TGTGCCAGCACGCCGGGACAGGGCTACAATGAGCAGTTCTTC. This sequence encodes CASTPGQGYNEQFF.

This rearrangement joins TRBV4-1 to TRBJ2-7; 8 nucleotides line up with TRBD2. The V segment lost 9 bases and the J segment 4 bases; nucleotides outside the gene matches: 20. The CDR3 consists of 17 residues. Per germline, CDR1 MGHRA and CDR2 YSYEKL. CDR3 in amino acids: CARYQAGGPVRVYEQYF. CDR3 nucleotides: TGCGCCAGATACCAGGCGGGGGGCCCTGTCCGGGTTTACGAGCAGTACTTC.

This chain uses TRBV27 with TRBJ1-4; D might be TRBD1 (5 bases). Germline CDR1 reads MNHEY; CDR2 reads SMNVEV (reference sequence). V lost 2 bases and J lost 8, with 6 bases in between. This CDR3 has 12 amino acids. The CDR3 protein is CASSLQGEKLFF. In nucleotides, the CDR3 is TGTGCCAGCAGTTTACAGGGAGAAAAACTGTTTTTT.

This chain uses TRBV7-2 with TRBJ1-2; 8 bases align to TRBD1. With 4 bases clipped from V and 7 bases from J, the junction kept 14 bases outside the gene matches. This CDR3 has 16 amino acids. The germline V gene encodes CDR1 SGHTA and CDR2 FQGNSA. The CDR3: CASSSPRGQGATGYTF. Here the CDR3 DNA reads TGTGCCAGCAGCTCGCCCCGAGGGCAGGGGGCGACTGGCTACACCTTC.

This clone was counted between two and nine times. The same CDR3 arises from other DNA sequences in this sample as well. V usage is TRBV19 and J usage is TRBJ2-1; the D gene is possibly TRBD1 (6 bases). The CDR3 covers 13 residues. CDR1 is LNHDA, CDR2 SQIVND, per germline (reference sequence). Trimming pared 4 bases from V and 4 bases from J, leaving 8 bases between. CDR3 protein: CASSRQDYNEQFF. The CDR3 DNA follows: TGTGCCAGTAGTAGACAGGATTACAATGAGCAGTTCTTC.

The rearrangement joins TRBV11-2 to TRBJ2-3, with 14 nucleotides matching TRBD2. V lost 3 bases and J lost 5; bases outside the gene matches: 4. This CDR3 contains 16 residues. Germline V gene lookup returns CDR1 SGHAT and CDR2 FQNNGV. CDR3: CASSFPGLAGVDTQYF. In DNA, the CDR3 is TGTGCCAGCAGCTTTCCGGGACTAGCGGGAGTAGATACGCAGTATTTT.

The chain couples TRBV7-3 to TRBJ2-2; 14 bases are a match to TRBD2. The germline CDR1 and CDR2 sequences are SGHTA and FQGTGA. CDR3 size: 15 residues. V lost 5 bases, J lost 7 bases, and 3 bases stayed unmatched. CDR3 DNA sequence: TGTGCCAGCAGCCCGGGACTAGCGGGGGACGGGGAGCTGTTTTTT. Translation: CASSPGLAGDGELFF.